This T cell receptor (beta chain) was sequenced for a study of blood T cell repertoires in COVID-19. Profiled with immunoSEQ multiplex PCR; TCRdb holds only in-frame clones, not every one. The sample comprises more than 90,000 clones, about 86% of which are singletons, and around 4.1% rests with the top ten. CDR1 is KGHDR and CDR2 is SFDVKD in the germline V gene. The CDR3 runs 12 residues. V was clipped by 7 bases and J by 1 base, with 6 bases between them. This clone was observed once. This TCR was recovered from a man aged 60 to 75 with acute or convalescent COVID-19. Material: peripheral blood. This rearrangement joins TRBV24-1 to TRBJ1-1; D possibly corresponds to TRBD1 (5 bases). CDR3 sequence (DNA): TGTGCCACCAGGGGGGGGAACACTGAAGCTTTCTTT. It encodes CATRGGNTEAFF.